This T cell receptor (beta chain) was captured by sequencing in a study of tissue T cells after allogeneic stem cell transplantation. Study-level background: Smaller viable blood or marrow samples skipped sorting for direct DNA extraction.

Only in-frame clones appear in the TCRdb table, and some are missing; sequencing was by immunoSEQ multiplex PCR. Here the sample spans roughly 42,000 clones, around 90% being singletons. Only a few counts were recorded for this clone. Its target is unknown. Regarding the study as a whole: Blood and spleen captured only part of the tissue TCR repertoire.

CDR3 size: 13 residues. Looked up from germline, CDR1 is SEHNR and CDR2 is FQNEAQ (reference sequence). Trimming took off 5 bases at V and 9 bases at J, with 14 bases between the two ends. The sequence was collected from a woman aged 40-75 years who later had graft-versus-host disease after an allogeneic stem cell transplant. This specimen consisted of blood, obtained before transplantation. J is TRBJ1-5 and V is TRBV7-9; D unclear. The CDR3 nucleotides are TGTGCCAGCAGCGGCGGGGAGATTCGGCCCCAGCATTTT. It codes for CASSGGEIRPQHF.